This T cell receptor (beta chain) is drawn from a study of CDR3 diversity in severe acne. This CDR3 is built from 13 residues. Trimming removed 1 base from V and 4 bases from J, with 8 bases in between. Per germline, CDR1 SEHNR and CDR2 FQNEAQ (reference sequence). TCRdb reprocessed the PCR reads with MiXCR, giving one entry per CDR3 protein. The sample records fewer than 100,000 distinct CDR3 sequences, under 60% being singletons. This clonotype was counted ten times or more. The clonotype was recovered from a male donor in good health, without acne. The genes are TRBV7-9 and TRBJ2-7; D call uncertain. Specimen: blood. In DNA form, the CDR3 reads TGTGCCAGCAGCTTAGTCCCACCGTACGAGCAGTACTTC. It is translated as CASSLVPPYEQYF.